A single sample is the source of the 13 T cell receptor beta chains below, sequenced in a study of cytomegalovirus exposure and HLA in healthy donors. Method: immunoSEQ multiplex PCR; TCRdb's copy keeps in-frame clones and lacks some. The sample shows 150,000 or so clones, around 88% of them seen only once. The sequenced sample was PBMCs. Source of these receptors: a man aged 18 to 35 in good health and CMV-seropositive.

The chain links TRBV21-1 to TRBJ1-5; the table names TRBD1, a call not compared with the DNA. TRBV21-1 is labeled a pseudogene. The CDR3 has 16 amino acids. The chain's CDR3 is CASPAQGLTPCQPQHF. DNA for the CDR3: TGTGCCAGCCCGGCGCAGGGGCTCACCCCTTGTCAGCCCCAGCATTTT.

V usage is TRBV7-2 and J usage is TRBJ1-4; 8 bases map to TRBD1. The V and J ends lost 1 base and 8 bases, in that order; junction bases with no gene match: 3. Germline loops: CDR1 SGHTA, CDR2 FQGNSA. This CDR3 spans 14 amino acids. This CDR3 reads CASSLGTGYEKLFF. The DNA for the CDR3 is TGTGCCAGCAGCTTAGGGACAGGGTACGAAAAACTGTTTTTT.

The chain employs TRBV5-1 and TRBJ2-5; TRBD2 aligns across 7 bases. Germline V gives CDR1 SGHRS, CDR2 YFSETQ. The CDR3 is 17 amino acids. V was pared by 0 bases and J by 5 bases, with 13 bases of the junction left unmatched. In DNA form, the CDR3 reads TGCGCCAGCAGCTTGGGACGGGGGGACCTCGGTTTGGAGACCCAGTACTTC. It codes for CASSLGRGDLGLETQYF.

This rearrangement joins TRBV5-5 to TRBJ1-5; maybe TRBD1 (5 bases). The germline V gene has CDR1 SGHKS and CDR2 YYEKEE (reference sequence). CDR3 length equals 14 residues. V shed 2 bases and J shed 8 bases, with 14 bases lying between them. CDR3 sequence: CASSLGDSTEPQHF. Here the CDR3 DNA reads TGTGCCAGCAGCTTAGGAGACAGTACCGAGCCCCAGCATTTT. Variable domain in full (rest from reference TRBV5-5 and TRBJ1-5): DAGVTQSPTHLIKTRGQQVTLRCSPISGHKSVSWYQQVLGQGPQFIFQYYEKEERGRGNFPDRFSARQFPNYSSELNVNALLLGDSALYLCASSLGDSTEPQHFGDGTRLSIL.

The rearrangement links TRBV13 to TRBJ2-5, with TRBD2 matching over 7 bases. Germline CDR1 reads PRHDT; CDR2 reads FYEKMQ (reference sequence). V lost 5 bases to trimming and J lost 2 bases; unmatched junction nucleotides: 8. The CDR3 spans 15 residues. The CDR3 DNA follows: TGTGCCAGCAGCCTCCTAGGTAGCGGGCAAGAGACCCAGTACTTC. Translation gives CASSLLGSGQETQYF.

The chain is built from TRBV7-2 and TRBJ1-5, with TRBD1 matching 8 bases. The CDR3 has 16 residues. V lost 5 bases and J lost 5; bases outside the gene matches: 11. The germline gives CDR1 SGHTA, CDR2 FQGNSA. Written as DNA, the CDR3 is TGTGCCAGCAGCCCAAACGGACAGGGTGAAGATCAGCCCCAGCATTTT. Protein sequence: CASSPNGQGEDQPQHF.

This clone has only a few counts. V usage is TRBV2 and J usage is TRBJ2-7; 10 bases line up with TRBD1. V shed 6 bases, J shed 4 bases, and the junction held 9 bases outside the gene matches. This CDR3 has 15 amino acids. The germline CDR1 and CDR2 sequences are SNHLY and FYNNEI. The CDR3 protein is CASSDRDRGAYEQYF. Here the CDR3 DNA reads TGTGCCAGCAGCGACCGGGACAGGGGTGCGTACGAGCAGTACTTC.

The chain's CDR3 is CAWTDSSTLAFF. For the CDR3, the DNA is TGTGCCTGGACGGACAGTTCAACTTTGGCTTTCTTT. The chain joins TRBV30 to TRBJ1-1; D is possibly TRBD1 (6 bases). Germline V lookup: CDR1 GTSNPN, CDR2 SVGIG (reference sequence). This CDR3 contains 12 residues. V shed 4 bases and J shed 11 bases, with 17 bases lying between them.

The rearrangement uses TRBV4-1 and TRBJ2-1, with 9 bases fitting TRBD2. The germline V gene encodes CDR1 MGHRA and CDR2 YSYEKL. The CDR3 has 15 residues. Germline trimming cut 1 base from V and 10 bases from J; bases unmatched to any gene: 8. CDR3 nucleotides: TGCGCCAGCAGCCAAGGGGCTAGCGGGATTGGGGAGCAGTTCTTC. Its protein is CASSQGASGIGEQFF.

The rearrangement uses TRBV6-6 and TRBJ1-1; D gene unclear. V was cut by 2 bases and J by 2 bases, with 12 bases left in between. In germline, CDR1 is MNHNY, CDR2 SVGAGI (reference sequence). There are 15 residues in the CDR3. CDR3 amino acids: CASSYGSAGNTEAFF. The CDR3 DNA is TGTGCCAGCAGTTACGGCTCGGCAGGAAACACTGAAGCTTTCTTT.

This chain links TRBV30 with TRBJ2-1; maybe TRBD2 (6 bases). CDR1 is GTSNPN and CDR2 is SVGIG in the germline V gene (reference sequence). The CDR3 extends over 13 amino acids. V was shortened by 4 bases and J by 8 bases, with 15 bases between the two germline ends. The CDR3 protein is CAWTSGEVDEQFF. The DNA for the CDR3 is TGTGCCTGGACCTCGGGGGAGGTGGATGAGCAGTTCTTC.

The chain couples TRBV9 to TRBJ2-5, with TRBD1 identical over 7 bases. This CDR3 is 15 amino acids long. The trim removed 4 bases at V and 0 bases at J, leaving 6 bases unmatched. Germline assignment: CDR1 SGDLS and CDR2 YYNGEE. CDR3 nucleotide sequence: TGTGCCAGCAGCTTCCACGACAGGGACCAAGAGACCCAGTACTTC. Translation gives CASSFHDRDQETQYF.

V and J are TRBV5-5 and TRBJ2-1; TRBD1 is a possible D gene (5 bases). V was shortened by 4 bases and J by 6 bases, with 23 bases between the two germline ends. CDR1 and CDR2 (germline): SGHKS, YYEKEE (reference sequence). The CDR3 consists of 17 residues. In nucleotides, the CDR3 is TGTGCCAGCAGCCCACCCCACAAGGGGAAACTTGTCAATGAGCAGTTCTTC. Its translation: CASSPPHKGKLVNEQFF.